This TCR beta chain was documented in a study of graft-versus-host responses after intestinal transplantation. Remarks on this clone: Its antigen is unidentified.

TCRdb's table, derived via immunoSEQ multiplex PCR, lists solely in-frame clones and lacks some. Of approximately 54,000 clones in the sample, roughly 83% were seen once. CDR1 is MNHEY and CDR2 is SMNVEV in the germline V gene (reference sequence). The CDR3 runs to 16 residues. Trimming cost V 6 bases and J 0 bases, with 12 bases left between them. The specimen comprised unstimulated CD4+ T cells sorted from spleen or lymph node cells, sampled before transplant. The chain is built from TRBV27 and TRBJ2-6; TRBD1 might be the D (6 bases). The receptor comes from a human donor who was the organ donor for an intestinal transplant. The CDR3 DNA reads TGTGCCAGCAGACAGACAGGCAACTCTGGGGCCAACGTCCTGACTTTC. This translates into CASRQTGNSGANVLTF.